The 25 T cell receptor beta chains below were found in one sample sequenced in a study of identifying expanded T cells in peripheral blood. Sequenced by immunoSEQ multiplex PCR; TCRdb stores in-frame clones only, minus some. The sample includes 85,000 to 90,000 clones, approximately 83% of them seen just once. The sample taken for sequencing was blood. These receptor sequences come from a person aged 18 to 75 in good health.

The J gene is TRBJ1-4, the V gene TRBV4-1; D may be TRBD1 (5 bases). The ends were cut back, 3 bases at V and 5 bases at J, with 16 bases in the middle. Germline V gene data show CDR1 as MGHRA and CDR2 as YSYEKL. The CDR3 runs 16 residues. CDR3: CASSQILGTGNEKLFF. CDR3 nucleotide sequence: TGCGCCAGCAGCCAGATCCTAGGGACCGGGAATGAAAAACTGTTTTTT.

The V and J genes are TRBV18 and TRBJ2-3; TRBD1 matches 10 bases. The length of the CDR3 is 16 residues. Germline trimming cut 3 bases from V and 5 bases from J; bases unmatched to any gene: 8. CDR1 and CDR2 (germline): KGHSH, LQKENI. The CDR3 DNA sequence: TGTGCCAGCTCACCCTTGGACAGGGGGGATCGAGATACGCAGTATTTT. This translates into CASSPLDRGDRDTQYF. The full variable domain, with the rest looked up from reference TRBV18 and TRBJ2-3, is NAGVMQNPRHLVRRRGQEARLRCSPMKGHSHVYWYRQLPEEGLKFMVYLQKENIIDESGMPKERFSAEFPKEGPSILRIQQVVRGDSAAYFCASSPLDRGDRDTQYFGPGTRLTVL.

This chain uses TRBV15 with TRBJ1-4; D is undetermined. V was pared by 3 bases and J by 4 bases, with 6 bases between. CDR1 is LNHNV, CDR2 YYDKDF, per germline (reference sequence). The CDR3 length is 13 residues. CDR3 protein: CATSSRINEKLFF. CDR3 bases: TGTGCCACCAGCAGTCGGATTAATGAAAAACTGTTTTTT.

This clone was observed once. The V and J genes are TRBV6-6 and TRBJ1-5; 9 bases agree with TRBD1. Germline CDR1 reads MNHNY; CDR2 reads SVGAGI (reference sequence). This CDR3 contains 13 residues. The ends lost 9 bases at V and 6 bases at J; junction bases unmatched: 6. The CDR3 loop is CASSGTGIQPQHF. The DNA for the CDR3 is TGTGCCAGTTCCGGGACAGGGATTCAGCCCCAGCATTTT.

The chain has TRBV6-5 and TRBJ2-7, with 10 bases lining up with TRBD1. With V trimmed by 6 bases and J by 3 bases, 8 bases remained unmatched. CDR3 length: 15 amino acids. The germline CDR1 and CDR2 sequences are MNHEY and SVGAGI. The CDR3 protein is CASRPSRDRGYEQYF. The CDR3 DNA is TGTGCCAGCAGGCCAAGCCGGGACAGGGGCTACGAGCAGTACTTC.

The chain has TRBV4-3 and TRBJ2-7; no firm D call. V was clipped by 0 bases and J by 1 base, with 7 bases between them. Germline values: CDR1 LGHNA, CDR2 YSLEER. CDR3 size: 14 residues. CDR3: CASSQDSPSYEQYF. The CDR3 nucleotides are TGCGCCAGCAGCCAAGACAGTCCGTCCTACGAGCAGTACTTC.

This sequence joins TRBV29-1 and TRBJ1-1, with D tentatively TRBD1 (5 bases). The V gene lost 8 bases and the J gene lost 1 base, with 14 bases spanning the gap. From germline, CDR1 is SQVTM and CDR2 ANQGSEA. The CDR3 is 13 residues long. CDR3 nucleotide sequence: TGCAGCTCCCTTAGGGGAGGGAACACTGAAGCTTTCTTT. Protein sequence: CSSLRGGNTEAFF.

The rearrangement joins TRBV5-8 to TRBJ2-1, with TRBD1 identical over 8 bases. The CDR3 loop spans 15 amino acids. The V segment lost 1 base and the J segment 8 bases; nucleotides outside the gene matches: 8. Looked up from germline, CDR1 is SGHTS and CDR2 is YDEGEE. This CDR3 is CASSLQGAIRYEQFF. The DNA for the CDR3 is TGTGCCAGCAGCTTGCAGGGGGCAATAAGGTATGAGCAGTTCTTC.

This clone was recorded only once. The J gene is TRBJ2-7, the V gene TRBV6-6; tentatively, D is TRBD2 (6 bases). With 8 bases removed from V and 4 bases from J, the gap between germline ends came to 15 bases. Germline CDR1 is MNHNY and CDR2 is SVGAGI (reference sequence). The CDR3 extends over 13 amino acids. Written as DNA, the CDR3 is TGTGCCAGCGGGGCGGTGGGGGGATACGAGCAGTACTTC. Protein: CASGAVGGYEQYF.

This clone was counted once. This rearrangement joins TRBV7-8 to TRBJ1-2; 9 bases line up with TRBD1. The germline V gene has CDR1 SGHVS and CDR2 FQNEAQ. The CDR3 extends over 15 amino acids. The trim removed 5 bases at V and 7 bases at J, leaving 11 bases unmatched. CDR3 coding DNA: TGTGCCAGCAGCACCTCCGGGACAGGGATATCTGGCTACACCTTC. Its protein product is CASSTSGTGISGYTF.

The gene calls are TRBV5-1 and TRBJ2-1; 9 nucleotides align to TRBD1. Germline V CDR1 and CDR2: SGHRS, YFSETQ. Losses at the gene ends were 2 bases for V and 4 bases for J; bases not matched to a gene: 7. The CDR3 spans 16 residues. CDR3 loop: CASSLPRDRVYNEQFF. The CDR3 DNA is TGCGCCAGCAGCTTACCCCGGGACAGGGTTTACAATGAGCAGTTCTTC.

This chain uses TRBV19 with TRBJ1-2, with D unclear. V lost 8 bases and J lost 7, with 8 bases in between. Germline CDR1 is LNHDA and CDR2 is SQIVND (reference sequence). The length of the CDR3 is 10 residues. CDR3 amino acids: CASLGRGYTF. The CDR3 coding sequence is TGTGCCAGTTTGGGCCGTGGCTACACCTTC. Variable domain in full (rest from reference TRBV19 and TRBJ1-2): DGGITQSPKYLFRKEGQNVTLSCEQNLNHDAMYWYRQDPGQGLRLIYYSQIVNDFQKGDIAEGYSVSREKKESFPLTVTSAQKNPTAFYLCASLGRGYTFGSGTRLTVV.

This clone was picked up a small number of times. The rearrangement links TRBV7-9 to TRBJ2-1, with D uncertain. Germline CDR1 reads SEHNR; CDR2 reads FQNEAQ (reference sequence). The V end lost 6 bases, the J end lost 4 bases, and 19 bases lay between the germline ends. The CDR3 runs 16 residues. CDR3 region: CASSQTEYFRYNEQFF. CDR3 sequence (DNA): TGTGCCAGCAGTCAAACAGAGTATTTCCGGTACAATGAGCAGTTCTTC.

This clone was counted once. V is TRBV9 and J is TRBJ1-2, with D perhaps matching TRBD1 (6 bases). Trimming pared 3 bases from V and 1 base from J, leaving 10 bases between. The CDR3 length is 14 residues. Germline-derived CDR1 and CDR2 are SGDLS and YYNGEE. The CDR3 DNA reads TGTGCCAGCAGCGCCACAGGGCTTAACTATGGCTACACCTTC. This codes for CASSATGLNYGYTF.

In DNA, the CDR3 is TGCGCCAGCAGCGGGTGGCAGGGGGCCTGGGAGCAGTTCTTC. This encodes CASSGWQGAWEQFF. The chain recombines TRBV5-1 with TRBJ2-1; 8 nucleotides align to TRBD1. The ends lost 4 bases at V and 10 bases at J; junction bases unmatched: 10. CDR1 is SGHRS and CDR2 is YFSETQ in the germline V gene. The CDR3 sequence is 14 residues long.

The chain is built from TRBV6-1 and TRBJ2-3; D possibly corresponds to TRBD1 (6 bases). The ends were cut back, 4 bases at V and 2 bases at J, with 10 bases in the middle. The germline gives CDR1 MNHNS, CDR2 SASEGT. The CDR3 length is 14 residues. The CDR3 loop reads CASSGTVPTDTQYF. The CDR3 DNA sequence: TGTGCCAGCAGTGGGACAGTTCCCACAGATACGCAGTATTTT.

The chain combines TRBV13 with TRBJ1-1; 12 nucleotides agree with TRBD1. V was pared by 5 bases and J by 5 bases, with 6 bases of the junction left unmatched. The CDR3 extends over 15 amino acids. CDR1 and CDR2 (germline): PRHDT, FYEKMQ (reference sequence). The CDR3, as DNA: TGTGCCAGCAGCGTTGGGACAGGGGGCCGAACTGAAGCTTTCTTT. Residues: CASSVGTGGRTEAFF.

The sample holds many counts of this clone. The chain joins TRBV19 to TRBJ2-6; no definite D call. The CDR3 is 15 residues long. Germline values: CDR1 LNHDA, CDR2 SQIVND (reference sequence). With 8 bases removed from V and 0 bases from J, the gap between germline ends came to 11 bases. CDR3 DNA: TGTGCCAGTGGTTTAAGCTACTCTGGGGCCAACGTCCTGACTTTC. It specifies CASGLSYSGANVLTF.

V usage is TRBV21-1 and J usage is TRBJ1-1. TRBV21-1 is labeled a pseudogene. The CDR3 consists of 14 residues. Here the CDR3 reads CASSKVRGNTEAFF. CDR3 bases: TGTGCCAGCAGCAAAGTGAGGGGGAACACTGAAGCTTTCTTT.

The chain links TRBV7-2 to TRBJ2-1; D gene uncertain. The germline gives CDR1 SGHTA, CDR2 FQGNSA. This CDR3 contains 11 residues. The ends were cut back, 3 bases at V and 15 bases at J, with 12 bases in the middle. The DNA for the CDR3 is TGTGCCAGCAGCTTCCAGAGGAATCGGTTCTTC. As protein: CASSFQRNRFF. The full variable domain, its missing parts supplied by reference TRBV7-2 and TRBJ2-1, is GAGVSQSPSNKVTEKGKDVELRCDPISGHTALYWYRQSLGQGLEFLIYFQGNSAPDKSGLPSDRFSAERTGGSVSTLTIQRTQQEDSAVYLCASSFQRNRFFGPGTRLTVL.

V and J are TRBV5-1 and TRBJ1-1; 9 bases line up with TRBD1. Germline trimming cut 4 bases from V and 6 bases from J; bases unmatched to any gene: 10. CDR3 length equals 15 residues. Per the germline V gene, CDR1 is SGHRS and CDR2 is YFSETQ. The chain's CDR3 is CASSLPGTGFAEAFF. Here the CDR3 DNA reads TGCGCCAGCAGCCTTCCAGGGACAGGGTTTGCTGAAGCTTTCTTT.

In nucleotides, the CDR3 is TGTGCCAGCTCACCAACGAGACAACGCTCCTACGAGCAGTACTTC. Its translation is CASSPTRQRSYEQYF. The genes are TRBV18 and TRBJ2-5; D ambiguous. The J call is in doubt because the DNA end fits TRBJ2-7 better. CDR3 length: 15 residues. Germline values: CDR1 KGHSH, CDR2 LQKENI.

The rearrangement joins TRBV6-5 to TRBJ1-1; 8 bases are a match to TRBD1. The CDR3 sequence is 13 residues long. The V segment lost 7 bases and the J segment 6 bases; nucleotides outside the gene matches: 7. Germline-derived CDR1 and CDR2 are MNHEY and SVGAGI. CDR3 DNA sequence: TGTGCCAGCACAGGGGGCGAGATCGCTGAAGCTTTCTTT. Residues: CASTGGEIAEAFF.

The V and J genes are TRBV4-3 and TRBJ1-2, with D maybe TRBD1 (5 bases). This CDR3 comprises 14 residues. The germline gives CDR1 LGHNA, CDR2 YSLEER. Trimming took 0 bases from V and 6 from J, leaving 11 bases between them. The CDR3 here is CASSQEKGTNGYTF. In nucleotides, the CDR3 is TGCGCCAGCAGCCAAGAAAAAGGGACTAATGGCTACACCTTC.

The chain couples TRBV6-5 to TRBJ1-2, with D unclear. Trimming left V 8 bases short and J 8 bases short, with 21 bases between. The CDR3 loop spans 14 amino acids. Looked up from germline, CDR1 is MNHEY and CDR2 is SVGAGI. The CDR3 loop is CASRMRDGVRGYTF. DNA of the CDR3: TGTGCCAGCCGCATGAGGGATGGGGTTCGAGGCTACACCTTC.